Relative to its sample, the clone carrying this TCR beta chain is medium-sized. Its matching antigen is unknown. CDR1 and CDR2 from the germline V gene are MNHEY and SVGAGI. With V trimmed by 1 base and J by 6 bases, 16 bases remained unmatched. This CDR3 has 18 residues. Constant-region reverse primers amplified full-length variable regions, followed by semi-nested Nested Universal Primer A PCR. A single record per CDR3 protein comes from TCRdb applying MiXCR to the 5' RACE reads. The sample has 9,400 or so distinct CDR3 sequences, 15% to 20% seen once; the top ten hold 3.5%. General study points: The larger cohort examined one V-J beta rearrangement, not whole repertoires.

The TCR was taken from a female donor with breast cancer. The chain is built from TRBV6-5 and TRBJ1-1, with TRBD1 matching over 8 bases. Sequenced material: memory CD4+ T cells sorted from blood. Specified subset: memory CD4+ T cells, CD4+CD45RO+CD25-. CDR3 protein: CASSYYDRGWPPWPEAFF. In DNA, the CDR3 is TGTGCCAGCAGTTACTATGACAGGGGATGGCCGCCTTGGCCTGAAGCTTTCTTT.